The 9 T cell receptor beta chains presented below share a single source sample, sequenced in a study of human T cells and chemical hapten exposure. Via MiXCR, TCRdb re-called the 5' RACE reads, giving one row per CDR3 protein. The sample yields fewer than 150,000 distinct CDR3 sequences, roughly 19% seen once. Unfractionated whole blood yielded the extracted total RNA. Receptors originate from a human donor in good health.

The V gene is TRBV20-1, the J gene TRBJ1-1; D not certain. Germline assignment: CDR1 DFQATT and CDR2 SNEGSKA (reference sequence). The CDR3 spans 13 residues. The CDR3 sequence: CSKVQNSNTEAFF. The CDR3, as DNA: TGCAGCAAAGTCCAAAACTCGAACACTGAAGCTTTCTTT.

This clonotype was seen a few times. This chain joins TRBV6-5 and TRBJ2-7; 7 bases match TRBD2. Germline V lookup: CDR1 MNHEY, CDR2 SVGAGI. V trimming: 0 bases; J trimming: 2 bases; junction bases outside the gene matches: 4. The length of the CDR3 is 15 residues. In DNA, the CDR3 is TGTGCCAGCAGTTACTCGTGGGAGGGGCCCTACGAGCAGTACTTC. Protein sequence: CASSYSWEGPYEQYF.

This clonotype was recorded a few times. The genes are TRBV4-1 and TRBJ2-5; D gene uncertain. V lost 4 bases and J lost 5, with 14 bases in between. CDR3 length: 14 residues. The germline CDR1 and CDR2 sequences are MGHRA and YSYEKL. The CDR3 DNA sequence: TGCGCCAGCAGCCTCAGCTCAGTCGGCGAGACCCAGTACTTC. Protein: CASSLSSVGETQYF.

The V and J genes are TRBV6-1 and TRBJ2-7; no definite D call. The germline V and J ends were trimmed by 2 bases and 4 bases, with 6 bases remaining between them. Germline CDR1 reads MNHNS; CDR2 reads SASEGT. CDR3 size: 12 residues. CDR3 loop: CASSEMRYEQYF. For the CDR3, the DNA is TGTGCCAGCAGTGAAATGAGGTACGAGCAGTACTTC.

The chain uses TRBV27 and TRBJ1-2, with D possibly TRBD1 on 6 matching bases. V lost 6 bases and J 4 bases, leaving 15 bases between the germline ends. Germline V gene lookup returns CDR1 MNHEY and CDR2 SMNVEV (reference sequence). CDR3 length equals 14 residues. As DNA, the CDR3 is TGTGCCAGCAGGATGGGGGGGCGGGGCTATGGCTACACCTTC. Amino acid sequence: CASRMGGRGYGYTF.

This clonotype was counted ten times or more. V gene TRBV6-5 combines with J gene TRBJ2-1; D is perhaps TRBD2 (6 bases). Trimming pared 2 bases from V and 5 bases from J, leaving 13 bases between. Germline V gives CDR1 MNHEY, CDR2 SVGAGI. This CDR3 has 15 residues. Here the CDR3 DNA reads TGTGCCAGCAGTTACCGTGGAGGGGAGGACAATGAGCAGTTCTTC. Protein: CASSYRGGEDNEQFF.

This clonotype was counted at least ten times. This chain connects TRBV6-5 to TRBJ2-5, with a tentative D call TRBD2 (6 bases). CDR1 is MNHEY and CDR2 is SVGAGI in the germline V gene. CDR3 length: 15 residues. V lost 6 bases and J lost 1, with 15 bases in between. The CDR3 here is CASSSHQGGQETQYF. The CDR3 coding sequence is TGTGCCAGCAGCTCGCACCAGGGAGGCCAAGAGACCCAGTACTTC.

There are a few counts of this clonotype. The V gene is TRBV29-1, the J gene TRBJ2-1, with D unresolved. Germline CDR1 and CDR2: SQVTM and ANQGSEA. V was trimmed by 5 bases and J by 4 bases, leaving 3 bases between them. The CDR3 runs to 10 residues. This CDR3 reads CSVSYNEQFF. In nucleotides, the CDR3 is TGCAGCGTTTCTTACAATGAGCAGTTCTTC.

This clonotype has only a few counts. This rearrangement joins TRBV6-6 to TRBJ2-2; the D is unclear. Germline V gene sequence: CDR1 MNHNY, CDR2 SVGAGI (reference sequence). The V end lost 6 bases, the J end lost 8 bases, and 10 bases lay between the germline ends. The CDR3 sequence is 12 residues long. CDR3 protein: CASSPTGGELFF. CDR3 coding DNA: TGTGCCAGCAGCCCCACCGGGGGGGAGCTGTTTTTT.